This TCR beta chain was observed in a study of blood T cell repertoires in COVID-19. The protocol was immunoSEQ multiplex PCR, while the TCRdb copy is restricted to in-frame clones and leaves out a portion. The sample lists 300,000 to 350,000 clones; approximately 83% were seen once. The clonotype was recovered from a man under 40 who had recovered from COVID-19. The sequenced sample was PBMCs or T cells enriched from blood (not recorded which).

The CDR3 DNA follows: TGCGCCAGCAGCTTGGACGAAAGCGGCTACACCTTC. Translated, it gives CASSLDESGYTF. V and J are TRBV5-1 and TRBJ1-2; no clear D. This CDR3 has 12 residues. Germline-derived CDR1 and CDR2 are SGHRS and YFSETQ. Trimming cost V 0 bases and J 8 bases, with 8 bases left between them.